One T cell receptor beta chain is described in this entry. Which antigen it targets is not known. No quality values exist for individual bases; no much larger clone is one base distant. Library creation used 5' RACE. Instrument on record: NextSeq 500. Unique molecular identifiers were attached to individual cDNA molecules in the TCR library protocol so that sequencing error and PCR bias could be corrected. Both TCR alpha and beta chains were sequenced, and tight co-correlation was observed between alpha and beta sequence abundances in each sample. The authors' analysis ran thus. Decombinator V4 was used to annotate TCR sequences for V gene, J gene and CDR3. TCRs were defined as expanded if a significant change between any two time points was detected under a Poisson model with p below 0.0001. TCR abundances were normalised to the total number of TCRs sequenced per sample and expressed as counts per million. MAIT TCRs were defined by TRAV1-2 paired with TRAJ12, TRAJ20 or TRAJ33, and iNKT TCRs by TRAV10 paired with TRAJ18. VDJdb, accessed 1 November 2021, was searched for CMV, EBV and SARS-CoV-2 annotated TCRs, excluding TCRs annotated for multiple antigens. Starting from the raw public reads, TCRdb applied fastp trimming at Q25, assembled clones with MiXCR and retained in-frame beta chains. CDR3 protein duplicates are merged, each entry listing the most common genes and DNA. TCRdb's processing, not the study's, gives the V and J calls here. This sample is represented by tens of thousands of distinct CDR3 sequences; around a tenth of them were singletons. The ten largest clonotypes hold around 9.6% of the sample.

This specimen comes from a study of early T cells in non-severe SARS-CoV-2 infection (dated by TCRdb to about 2021). A note on the overall study: Because TCR sequencing was done on bulk RNA from unsorted whole blood, the alpha and beta chains could not be paired.

General conclusions and limits of the study: VDJdb matching was skewed toward anti-spike CD8 responses and likely underestimated virus-specific expansions, missing private and CD4 specificities.

The CDR3 runs 14 residues from the cysteine to the phenylalanine. The read is trimmed to its CDR3 DNA, 42 bases read in frame from base 1. Deletion took 3 bases off V and 6 bases off J, with a span of 10 bases between the germline ends. The germline V gene supplies CDR1 SGHRS and CDR2 YFSETQ. Set within a cohort of healthcare workers in London, UK, this nested case-control study involved weekly PCR testing of nasopharyngeal swabs along with blood sampling. Healthcare workers were enrolled in the week of the UK lockdown, from 23 to 31 March 2020, and were followed every week for up to roughly 15 weeks.

Sequenced material: whole blood. The receptor was isolated from an adult who was a healthcare worker with PCR-confirmed SARS-CoV-2 infection or an uninfected control (not recorded which). The rearranged chain carries TRBV5-1 and TRBJ1-6; TRBD1 is a weak D gene call, 6 bases matching. The DNA sequence is given as TGCGCCAGCAGCTCAGGGGTCCCTAATTCACCCCTCCACTTT. This is translated as CASSSGVPNSPLHF.